These 4 T cell receptor beta chains originate from one sample sequenced in a study of T cells in Graves' hyperthyroidism and ophthalmopathy. What was amplified from RNA transcripts were TCR beta CDR3 regions. In the first-round RT-PCR of the TCR CDR3, the HTBI primer set was used. One entry per CDR3 protein, called by TCRdb with MiXCR from the multiplex PCR reads. The table lists a few hundred thousand distinct CDR3 sequences, 46% of them singletons. Material: peripheral blood or thyroid tissue (not recorded which). These receptors were taken from a young woman with Graves' hyperthyroidism.

This clonotype has ten or more counts. The rearrangement joins TRBV25-1 to TRBJ2-7; 9 bases align to TRBD1. The germline CDR1 and CDR2 sequences are MGHDK and SYGVNS. There are 13 residues in the CDR3. After removal of 10 bases from V and 0 bases from J, the junction contained 4 bases not matched to a gene. The CDR3 protein is CATRDRDSYEQYF. The CDR3 region has the DNA TGTGCCACTCGGGACAGGGACTCCTACGAGCAGTACTTC.

This clonotype showed up many times. The chain carries TRBV18 and TRBJ1-4, with TRBD1 identical over 7 bases. The CDR3 has 14 residues. V was clipped by 8 bases and J by 2 bases; unmatched bases: 5. Germline-derived CDR1 and CDR2 are KGHSH and LQKENI. The CDR3 region is CASSPQGTNEKLFF. CDR3 in DNA: TGTGCCAGCAGCCCACAGGGGACTAATGAAAAACTGTTTTTT.

This clonotype occurred many times. The chain combines TRBV7-9 with TRBJ2-7; 12 nucleotides line up with TRBD2. The germline V gene encodes CDR1 SEHNR and CDR2 FQNEAQ (reference sequence). V lost 5 bases and J lost 7; bases outside the gene matches: 9. CDR3 length equals 15 residues. This CDR3 reads CASSTYRLAGEEQYF. The CDR3 bases are TGTGCCAGCAGCACATACAGACTAGCGGGAGAAGAGCAGTACTTC.

Comments on this clonotype: This may be a read error, as it is one base from a much larger clone. The chain combines TRBV18 with TRBJ1-1, with D hard to call. The germline CDR1 and CDR2 sequences are KGHSH and LQKENI. This CDR3 spans 14 amino acids. The chain's CDR3 is CASSFSAENTGAFF. DNA of the CDR3: TGTGCCAGCTCGTTTTCTGCAGAGAACACTGGAGCTTTCTTT.